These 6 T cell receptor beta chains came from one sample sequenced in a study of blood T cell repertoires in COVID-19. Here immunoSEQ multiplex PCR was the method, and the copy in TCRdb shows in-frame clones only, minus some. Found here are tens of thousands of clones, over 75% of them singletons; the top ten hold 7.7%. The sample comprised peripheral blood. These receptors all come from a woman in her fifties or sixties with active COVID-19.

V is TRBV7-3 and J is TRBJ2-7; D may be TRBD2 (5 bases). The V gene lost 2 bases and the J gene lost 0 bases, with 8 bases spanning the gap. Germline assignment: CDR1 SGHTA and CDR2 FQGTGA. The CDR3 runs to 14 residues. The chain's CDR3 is CASSLYSGSYEQYF. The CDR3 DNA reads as TGTGCCAGCAGCTTATACAGCGGCTCCTACGAGCAGTACTTC.

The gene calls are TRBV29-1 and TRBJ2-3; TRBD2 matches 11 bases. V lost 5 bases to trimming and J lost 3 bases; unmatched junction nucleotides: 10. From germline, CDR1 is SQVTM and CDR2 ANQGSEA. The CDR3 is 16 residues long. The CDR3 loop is CSVTTSASGRTDTQYF. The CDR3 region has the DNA TGCAGCGTTACAACTTCAGCTAGCGGGAGGACAGATACGCAGTATTTT.

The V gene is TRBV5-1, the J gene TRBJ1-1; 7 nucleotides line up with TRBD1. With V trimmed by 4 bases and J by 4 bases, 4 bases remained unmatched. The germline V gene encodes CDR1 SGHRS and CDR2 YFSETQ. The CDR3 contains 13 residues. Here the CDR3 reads CASSPRTGTEAFF. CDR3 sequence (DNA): TGCGCCAGCAGCCCGAGGACAGGCACTGAAGCTTTCTTT.

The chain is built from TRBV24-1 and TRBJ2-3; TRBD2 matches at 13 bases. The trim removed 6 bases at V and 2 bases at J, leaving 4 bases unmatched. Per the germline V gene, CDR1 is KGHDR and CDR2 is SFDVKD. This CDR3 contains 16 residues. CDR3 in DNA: TGTGCCACCAGTCGGACTAGCGGGAGTATCACAGATACGCAGTATTTT. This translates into CATSRTSGSITDTQYF.

DNA for the CDR3: TGTGCCAGCCTCCCGGACTCGAGCTCCTACAATGAGCAGTTCTTC. Protein: CASLPDSSSYNEQFF. This chain joins TRBV7-9 and TRBJ2-1; a weak D match, TRBD2 (5 bases). Per germline, CDR1 SEHNR and CDR2 FQNEAQ (reference sequence). This CDR3 is built from 15 residues. Between the trimmed V and J ends, which lost 8 bases and 0 bases, there was a span of 14 bases.

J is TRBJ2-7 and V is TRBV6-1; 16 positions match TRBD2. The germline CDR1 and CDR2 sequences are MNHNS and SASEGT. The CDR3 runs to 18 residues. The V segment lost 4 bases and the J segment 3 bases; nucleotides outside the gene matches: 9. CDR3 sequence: CASSAPGLAGGGLYEQYF. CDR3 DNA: TGTGCCAGCAGTGCACCGGGACTAGCGGGAGGGGGGCTCTACGAGCAGTACTTC.